This TCR beta chain was identified in a study of vaccination effects on CD4 cells after COVID-19. The germline V gene encodes CDR1 SNHLY and CDR2 FYNNEI. V dropped 4 bases and J dropped 4; count of bases not matched to a gene: 8. This CDR3 contains 15 residues. In the case of this clone: Its antigen is not identified.

Assay: immunoSEQ multiplex PCR; the TCRdb copy retains only in-frame clones and omits some. Of 55,000 to 80,000 clones listed, approximately 72% are singletons. Antigen-specific CD4+ T cells expanded by the ViraFEST assay with viral peptide pools were then sequenced. With 10 days of culture completed, CD4+ T cells were isolated. The healthy vaccine recipients, who had no prior SARS-CoV-2 infection, showed negative nucleocapsid antibodies. It was on days 3 and 7 that half the medium was replaced with IL-2 medium. The V call is TRBV2, the J call TRBJ2-3; 7 bases are a match to TRBD2. This material consisted of CD4+ T cells from PBMCs cultured with HCoV-OC43 spike peptides, taken before COVID-19 vaccination. Specified subset: HCoV-OC43 spike overlapping peptide pool stimulation. The sequence was obtained from a human donor who received a COVID-19 vaccine. The CDR3 region is CASSVRGGGPDTQYF. The CDR3 nucleotides are TGTGCCAGCAGTGTTCGTGGCGGGGGACCAGATACGCAGTATTTT. The full variable domain, rest sourced from reference TRBV2 and TRBJ2-3, is EPEVTQTPSHQVTQMGQEVILRCVPISNHLYFYWYRQILGQKVEFLVSFYNNEISEKSEIFDDQFSVERPDGSNFTLKIRSTKLEDSAMYFCASSVRGGGPDTQYFGPGTRLTVL.